This T cell receptor (beta chain) came from a study of vaccination and CD4 T cells after COVID-19. Regarding the study as a whole: Convalescent patients displayed spike mono-reactivity in 304 of 307 vaccine-specific clones.

Treatment noted: roughly 11-day PBMC culture with coronavirus spike peptide pools or control peptides (ViraFEST assay). Regarding this clonotype: Antigen specificity is unknown.

Oncomine TCR Beta short-read sequencing was applied to DNA from cultured CD4+ T cells. Using its own MiXCR run on the PCR reads, TCRdb lists one record per CDR3 protein. This table has about 19,000 distinct CDR3 sequences, 48% appearing once. CDR1 and CDR2 from the germline V gene are SNHLY and FYNNEI. The V gene lost 8 bases and the J gene lost 0 bases, with 8 bases spanning the gap. The CDR3 covers 12 residues. The specimen comprised CD4+ T cells from blood, cultured in vitro, sampled after SARS-CoV-2 vaccination. The receptor's source is a human donor who had recovered from COVID-19. The rearrangement uses TRBV2 and TRBJ2-7, with D tentatively TRBD2 (6 bases). For the CDR3, the DNA is TGTGCCAGCGGGAGGAGCTCCTACGAGCAGTACTTC. Its protein product is CASGRSSYEQYF. Variable domain in full (rest from reference TRBV2 and TRBJ2-7): EPEVTQTPSHQVTQMGQEVILRCVPISNHLYFYWYRQILGQKVEFLVSFYNNEISEKSEIFDDQFSVERPDGSNFTLKIRSTKLEDSAMYFCASGRSSYEQYFGPGTRLTVT.